This T cell receptor beta chain stems from a study of blood T cells in healthy people across ages. Together with a sample-barcoded 5' primer, a J-beta primer mix was included in a second PCR lasting about 7 to 11 cycles. In TCRdb, the 5' RACE reads were re-called with MiXCR into one record per CDR3 protein. The sample gives around 1.5 million distinct CDR3 sequences, roughly a third of which show up once; roughly 10% is in the top ten. V lost 4 bases, J lost 4 bases, and 9 bases stayed unmatched. Germline CDR1 and CDR2: SGHRS and YFSETQ. The CDR3 has 15 residues. This receptor was taken from a young woman in good health. Sequencing was performed on blood. The chain couples TRBV5-1 to TRBJ2-5; 8 bases are shared with TRBD1. The CDR3 coding sequence is TGCGCCAGCAGCCCCTCAGGGGGCTGGTTAGAGACCCAGTACTTC. The encoded protein is CASSPSGGWLETQYF.